This paragraph covers one TCR beta chain sequence. Its specificity is not known. V lost 5 bases, J lost 0 bases, and 6 bases stayed unmatched. The V gene's germline CDR1 is SEHNR and CDR2 FQNEAQ (reference sequence). The CDR3 runs to 16 residues. Expressed TCRB transcripts were sequenced because the entire RNA isolate underwent reverse transcription. Sequencing was performed with immunoSEQ multiplex PCR; in TCRdb, only in-frame clones are kept and a portion is missing. The repertoire holds some 70,000 clones, with almost 50% as singletons. CD4+ naive, central memory, regulatory and stem cell-like memory subsets were isolated by sorting on CD45RO/CCR7/CD25/CD127/CD95/CD27. This entry is derived from a study of beta chain features in type 1 diabetes. General study results and limits: Equally in patients and controls, shorter templates might have been favored by PCR. Shorter TCRB CDR3s, moderately but significantly so, were found in Type 1 diabetes patients in all four CD4+ subsets.

Sample: central memory CD4+ T cells from blood. This TCR was recovered from a man aged 25 to 40 with type 1 diabetes. The rearrangement joins TRBV7-9 to TRBJ2-7; 11 nucleotides align to TRBD2. The CDR3 is CASSPPGTSGSYEQYF. The CDR3 DNA sequence: TGTGCCAGCAGCCCACCCGGGACTAGCGGCTCCTACGAGCAGTACTTC.